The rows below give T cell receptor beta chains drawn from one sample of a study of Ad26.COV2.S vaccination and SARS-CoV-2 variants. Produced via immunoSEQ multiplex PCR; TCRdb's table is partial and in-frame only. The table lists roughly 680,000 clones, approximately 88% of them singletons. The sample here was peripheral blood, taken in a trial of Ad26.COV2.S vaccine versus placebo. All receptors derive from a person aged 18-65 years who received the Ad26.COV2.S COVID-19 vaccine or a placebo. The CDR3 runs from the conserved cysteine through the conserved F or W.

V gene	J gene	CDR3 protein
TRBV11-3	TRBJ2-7	CASSKKVVEQYF
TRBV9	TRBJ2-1	CASREASAFNEQFF
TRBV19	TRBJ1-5	CASSIWEGFNQPQHF
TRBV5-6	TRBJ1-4	CASSFWTTNEKLFF
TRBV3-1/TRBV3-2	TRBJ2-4	CASSGGFGSGKNIQYF
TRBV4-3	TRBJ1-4	CASSRLLDATNEKLFF
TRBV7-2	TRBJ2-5	CASSFYDDAAQYF
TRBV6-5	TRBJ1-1	CASRVGSMNTEAFF
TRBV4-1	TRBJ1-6	CASSQDPGSPYSPLHF
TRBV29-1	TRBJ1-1	CSTQTGEITEAFF
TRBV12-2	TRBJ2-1	CASRLASNEQFF
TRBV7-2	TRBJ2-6	CASSLETGANVLTF
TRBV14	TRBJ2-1	CASSGVAVYNEQFF
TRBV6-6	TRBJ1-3	CASSLTGQEGNTIYF
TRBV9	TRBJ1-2	CASSVGWGEGYGYTF
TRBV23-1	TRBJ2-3	CASSPRTGWRTDTQYF
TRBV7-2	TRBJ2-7	CASSLVRRQGSLEQYF
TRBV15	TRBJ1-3	CATSRDRAGSGNTIYF
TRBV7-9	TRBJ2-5	CASSLAGRQETQYF
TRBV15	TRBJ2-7	CATSREAGPYEQYF
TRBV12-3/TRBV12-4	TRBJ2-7	CASSFRAYEQYF
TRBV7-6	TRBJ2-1	CASSLGLAATNEQFF
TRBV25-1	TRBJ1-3	CASSIYGNTIYF
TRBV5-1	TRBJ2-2	CASSSDGNTGELFF
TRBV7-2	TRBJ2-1	CASSSIAGGPYNEQFF
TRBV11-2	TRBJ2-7	CASSLAPGTASKEQYF
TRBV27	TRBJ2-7	CASSPRTGPYEQYF
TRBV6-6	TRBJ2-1	CASSPNSGRASYNEQFF
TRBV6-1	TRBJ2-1	CASSEVGGDYNEQFF
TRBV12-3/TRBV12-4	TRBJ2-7	CASSPWQGEQYF
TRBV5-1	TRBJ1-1	CASSLTSGTQGGTEAFF
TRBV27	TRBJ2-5	CASSLSGTRETQYF
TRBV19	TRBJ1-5	CASSTGGTNSNQPQHF
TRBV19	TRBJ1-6	CASSVGQSSYNSPLHF
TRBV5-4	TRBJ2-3	CASRPSRGRTDTQYF
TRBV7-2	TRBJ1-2	CASSLVRGEGYTF
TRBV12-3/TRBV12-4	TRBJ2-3	CASSVFEDTQYF
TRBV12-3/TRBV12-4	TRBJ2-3	CASSWADTQYF
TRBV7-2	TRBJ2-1	CASSFGHTNEQFF
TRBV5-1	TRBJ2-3	CASRKSGDTDTQYF
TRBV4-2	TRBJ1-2	CASSQDRDYGYTF
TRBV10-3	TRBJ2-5	CAIRGSAGETQYF
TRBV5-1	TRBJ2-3	CASSPRAPSDTQYF
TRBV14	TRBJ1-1	CASSQGTVNTEAFF
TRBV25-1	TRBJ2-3	CASMRGDTQYF
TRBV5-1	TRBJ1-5	CASSFEGGNQPQHF
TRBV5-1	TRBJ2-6	CASSPGQSSGANVLTF
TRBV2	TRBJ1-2	CASSRSGFGYTF
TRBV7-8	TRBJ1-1	CASQTTGGTEAFF
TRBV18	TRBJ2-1	CASSPYGNEQFF
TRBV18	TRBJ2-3	CASSPTSGSDTQYF
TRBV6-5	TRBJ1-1	CASTKPGQTEAFF